Below, 15 T cell receptor beta chains from the same sample are listed, as sequenced in a study of somatic mutations in cytotoxic T cells in rheumatoid arthritis. TCRdb keeps only in-frame clones here, not all; method: immunoSEQ multiplex PCR. The sample lists approximately 18,000 clones, about three quarters occurring once. The sequencing input was CD8+ T cells sorted from blood. Every receptor here comes from an adult with rheumatoid arthritis.

This clone is medium-sized (0.01 to 0.1%). Other DNA sequences within the sample encode an identical CDR3. The chain joins TRBV7-9 to TRBJ2-7; TRBD2 might be the D (7 bases). There are 14 residues in the CDR3. The germline V gene encodes CDR1 SEHNR and CDR2 FQNEAQ (reference sequence). Trimming removed 1 base from V and 3 bases from J, with 10 bases in between. In nucleotides, the CDR3 is TGTGCCAGCAGCTTAGAAGGGGGGGGCTACGAGCAGTACTTC. It encodes CASSLEGGGYEQYF.

This clone appeared a single time. The rearrangement joins TRBV13 to TRBJ1-2; 7 bases are a match to TRBD1. The CDR3 is made up of 14 amino acids. After removal of 7 bases from V and 7 bases from J, the junction contained 12 bases not matched to a gene. CDR1 is PRHDT and CDR2 is FYEKMQ in the germline V gene (reference sequence). The CDR3 here is CASNSPRQGVGYTF. For the CDR3, the DNA is TGTGCCAGCAACTCCCCGAGGCAGGGGGTTGGCTACACCTTC. The full variable domain, rest sourced from reference TRBV13 and TRBJ1-2, is AAGVIQSPRHLIKEKRETATLKCYPIPRHDTVYWYQQGPGQDPQFLISFYEKMQSDKGSIPDRFSAQQFSDYHSELNMSSLELGDSALYFCASNSPRQGVGYTFGSGTRLTVV.

The chain combines TRBV6-4 with TRBJ2-3; 9 bases align to TRBD2. Germline loops: CDR1 MRHNA, CDR2 SNTAGT. CDR3 length: 15 residues. V trimming: 4 bases; J trimming: 3 bases; junction bases outside the gene matches: 5. As DNA, the CDR3 is TGTGCCAGCAGTGCTCTAGCGGGGCAGACAGATACGCAGTATTTT. This sequence encodes CASSALAGQTDTQYF.

The V and J genes are TRBV7-6 and TRBJ1-4, with D uncertain. The V end was cut by 5 bases, the J end by 6 bases, with 7 bases between. The CDR3 covers 12 residues. Germline lookup yields CDR1 SGHVS and CDR2 FNYEAQ. CDR3 residues: CASSRPYEKLFF. CDR3 DNA sequence: TGTGCCAGCAGCCGCCCGTATGAAAAACTGTTTTTT.

The chain recombines TRBV5-4 with TRBJ2-2, with D possibly matching TRBD2 (6 bases). Germline-derived CDR1 and CDR2 are SGHNT and YYREEE (reference sequence). Trimming took 7 bases from V and 4 from J, leaving 11 bases between them. The CDR3 sequence is 13 residues long. CDR3 protein: CASSPGGTGELFF. The CDR3 nucleotides are TGTGCCAGCTCCCCCGGGGGCACCGGGGAGCTGTTTTTT.

This sequence joins TRBV12-5 and TRBJ2-5; TRBD2 aligns across 8 bases. There are 14 residues in the CDR3. Trimming at V came to 9 bases and at J to 1 base, leaving 7 bases not matched to a gene. Germline lookup yields CDR1 LGHNT and CDR2 FRNRAP. The CDR3: CASLAGTLQETQYF. The CDR3 region has the DNA TGTGCTAGCTTAGCGGGGACCCTCCAAGAGACCCAGTACTTC.

The chain carries TRBV5-6 and TRBJ1-5; perhaps TRBD1 as D (5 bases). Germline V gives CDR1 SGHDT, CDR2 YYEEEE. The CDR3 covers 13 residues. V was shortened by 7 bases and J by 5 bases, with 13 bases between the two germline ends. The CDR3 sequence is CASSQAGHQPQHF. The CDR3 nucleotides read TGTGCCAGCTCACAGGCGGGACATCAGCCCCAGCATTTT.

This clone was picked up one time. This chain joins TRBV9 and TRBJ2-4; 9 bases agree with TRBD1. This CDR3 region has 14 residues. Trimming removed 4 bases from V and 5 bases from J; junction bases left unmatched: 4. Germline V gives CDR1 SGDLS, CDR2 YYNGEE. The DNA for the CDR3 is TGTGCCAGCAGCAACCGGGACAGGGAAAACATTCAGTACTTC. Protein product: CASSNRDRENIQYF.

J is TRBJ1-1 and V is TRBV19; D is undetermined. CDR1 and CDR2 (germline): LNHDA, SQIVND (reference sequence). This CDR3 is built from 13 residues. Trimming took 5 bases from V and 1 from J, leaving 8 bases between them. CDR3 DNA sequence: TGTGCCAGTAGTTTGGACGGGAACACTGAAGCTTTCTTT. The encoded protein is CASSLDGNTEAFF. The full variable domain, its missing parts supplied by reference TRBV19 and TRBJ1-1, is DGGITQSPKYLFRKEGQNVTLSCEQNLNHDAMYWYRQDPGQGLRLIYYSQIVNDFQKGDIAEGYSVSREKKESFPLTVTSAQKNPTAFYLCASSLDGNTEAFFGQGTRLTVV.

The rearrangement joins TRBV4-1 to TRBJ1-2, with no clear D. The CDR3 runs to 13 residues. The V and J ends lost 0 bases and 8 bases respectively, with 10 bases between them. Per germline, CDR1 MGHRA and CDR2 YSYEKL. The CDR3 nucleotides read TGCGCCAGCAGCCAAGATCCGGGGTCAGGCTACACCTTC. Its translation: CASSQDPGSGYTF.

This clone was counted once. The rearrangement uses TRBV5-5 and TRBJ1-4; no firm D call. The CDR3 loop spans 11 amino acids. V shed 1 base and J shed 8 bases, with 3 bases lying between them. Germline V gene sequence: CDR1 SGHKS, CDR2 YYEKEE (reference sequence). The CDR3 region is CASSLPEKLFF. CDR3 in DNA: TGTGCCAGCAGCTTGCCCGAAAAACTGTTTTTT. Full variable domain (outside the CDR3, taken from reference TRBV5-5 and TRBJ1-4): DAGVTQSPTHLIKTRGQQVTLRCSPISGHKSVSWYQQVLGQGPQFIFQYYEKEERGRGNFPDRFSARQFPNYSSELNVNALLLGDSALYLCASSLPEKLFFGSGTQLSVL.

Comments on this clone: The sample carries other DNA sequences with the same CDR3. V and J are TRBV5-6 and TRBJ1-1; D unresolved. Germline V lookup: CDR1 SGHDT, CDR2 YYEEEE. Trimming removed 3 bases at V and 1 base at J, with 4 bases between. The CDR3 extends over 12 amino acids. The CDR3 is CASSSGNTEAFF. In DNA, the CDR3 is TGTGCCAGCAGCTCCGGGAACACTGAAGCTTTCTTT.

The chain uses TRBV19 and TRBJ1-5; no reliable D call. CDR1 LNHDA and CDR2 SQIVND come from the germline V gene (reference sequence). The CDR3 totals 10 residues. V was shortened by 9 bases and J by 7 bases, with 7 bases between the two germline ends. DNA for the CDR3: TGTGCCAGCGGGTTGCAGCCCCAGCATTTT. Residues: CASGLQPQHF.

The gene calls are TRBV6-4 and TRBJ2-7, with 7 nucleotides matching TRBD2. Per germline, CDR1 MRHNA and CDR2 SNTAGT. The ends lost 8 bases at V and 4 bases at J; junction bases unmatched: 11. This CDR3 contains 14 residues. Here the CDR3 reads CASPDSGERYEQYF. CDR3 in DNA: TGTGCCAGCCCAGACAGCGGGGAAAGATACGAGCAGTACTTC.

This clone came up once. The chain joins TRBV27 to TRBJ1-1; 10 bases fit TRBD1. From germline, CDR1 is MNHEY and CDR2 SMNVEV (reference sequence). V gave up 6 bases and J gave up 10 bases; unmatched junction bases: 26. This CDR3 spans 19 amino acids. CDR3 protein: CASSQWDRGASGSSLRAFF. The CDR3 nucleotides read TGTGCCAGCAGCCAATGGGACAGGGGCGCGTCTGGTAGTAGTTTGAGAGCTTTCTTT.